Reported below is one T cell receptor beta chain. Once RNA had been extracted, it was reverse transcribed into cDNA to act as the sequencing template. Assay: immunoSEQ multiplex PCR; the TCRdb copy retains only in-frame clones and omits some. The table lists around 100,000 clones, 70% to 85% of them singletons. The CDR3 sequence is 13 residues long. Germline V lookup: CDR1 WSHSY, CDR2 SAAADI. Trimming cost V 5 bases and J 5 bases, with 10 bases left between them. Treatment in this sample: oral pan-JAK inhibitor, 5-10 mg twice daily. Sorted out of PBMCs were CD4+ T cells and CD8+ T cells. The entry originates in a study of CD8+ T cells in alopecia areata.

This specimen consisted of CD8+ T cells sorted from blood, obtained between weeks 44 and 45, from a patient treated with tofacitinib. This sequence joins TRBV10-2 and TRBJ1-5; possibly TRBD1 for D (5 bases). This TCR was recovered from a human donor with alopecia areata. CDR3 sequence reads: CASSKTEYQPQHF. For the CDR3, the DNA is TGCGCCAGCAGTAAGACAGAATATCAGCCCCAGCATTTT.